This T cell receptor beta chain was documented in a study of blood T cells in healthy people across ages. Trimming pared 5 bases from V and 0 bases from J, leaving 11 bases between. This CDR3 is 15 amino acids long. This clonotype has a handful of counts. For the second PCR, which ran for about 6 to 11 cycles, a sample-barcoded 5' primer and a J-beta primer mix were used. One entry per CDR3 protein, called by TCRdb with MiXCR from the 5' RACE reads. The data show around 1,500,000 distinct CDR3 sequences, with 35% to 45% seen just once and less than 8% held by the top ten. The chain has TRBV12-3 or TRBV12-4 and TRBJ1-5, with D perhaps TRBD1 (5 bases). The origin of this receptor is a woman under 30 in good health. The sequencing input was blood. CDR3 region: CASSGDGVSNQPQHF. CDR3 bases: TGTGCCAGCAGTGGGGACGGGGTTAGCAATCAGCCCCAGCATTTT.